This entry features one T cell receptor (beta chain) sequence. The antigen is not known. This sample is part of a study of cytomegalovirus exposure and HLA in healthy donors. Points from the study as a whole: In a later analysis, TCR beta V- and J-gene trimming showed a link to a missense DCLRE1C variant. When a later analysis compared HLA-associated TCR beta chains with equally common others, the HLA-associated chains turned out to be more clonally expanded and to have lower generation probabilities. Rates of TCR association differed by HLA locus in a later analysis, with DRB1 highest and HLA-C lowest. Most CMV-associated TCR beta chains appeared HLA-restricted in a later analysis.

The PCR used 60 Vbeta and 13 Jbeta primers. Only in-frame clones appear in the TCRdb table, and some are missing; sequencing was by immunoSEQ multiplex PCR. The repertoire holds some 150,000 clones, with about 82% as singletons. The V and J ends lost 5 bases and 0 bases respectively, with 9 bases between them. The germline CDR1 and CDR2 sequences are KGHSH and LQKENI. The CDR3 totals 14 residues. Specimen: PBMCs. The genes are TRBV18 and TRBJ2-3, with a weak D call TRBD2 (6 bases). This sequence originates from a woman aged 40 to 50 in good health and CMV-seropositive. This chain's CDR3 is CASSLSGSTDTQYF. In DNA, the CDR3 is TGTGCCAGCTCATTGAGCGGGAGCACAGATACGCAGTATTTT.